Below are 10 T cell receptor beta chains sequenced from a single sample in a study of blood T cell repertoires in COVID-19. Using immunoSEQ multiplex PCR, the repertoire was profiled, and TCRdb retains in-frame clones only, with some absent. The table has about 190,000 clones, approximately 81% seen once; the top ten hold approximately 19%. The source material was peripheral blood. These receptors all stem from a human donor in a cohort sampled during active COVID-19.

This clone came up once. This chain uses TRBV10-3 with TRBJ1-1; 9 bases fit TRBD1. The CDR3 extends over 14 amino acids. Germline CDR1 is ENHRY and CDR2 is SYGVKD. V shed 11 bases and J 0 bases; nucleotides not matched to a gene: 7. CDR3 sequence: CAAGTGTLNTEAFF. Written as DNA, the CDR3 is TGTGCCGCTGGGACAGGGACCTTGAACACTGAAGCTTTCTTT.

This clone has just one count. The V gene is TRBV3-1 (or the pseudogene TRBV3-2), the J gene TRBJ2-3, with TRBD1 matching over 7 bases. The germline gives CDR1 LGHDT, CDR2 YNNKEL (reference sequence). This CDR3 contains 13 residues. After removal of 4 bases from V and 4 bases from J, the junction contained 2 bases not matched to a gene. CDR3 sequence (DNA): TGTGCCAGCAGCCCGAGGGGGCCAGATACGCAGTATTTT. Its translation: CASSPRGPDTQYF.

The genes are TRBV27 and TRBJ2-1; 9 nucleotides line up with TRBD1. CDR1 is MNHEY, CDR2 SMNVEV, per germline (reference sequence). With 5 bases clipped from V and 7 bases from J, the junction kept 9 bases outside the gene matches. CDR3 length: 15 amino acids. CDR3 sequence (DNA): TGTGCCAGCAGTCGATACAGGGGGCCCAGTAATGAGCAGTTCTTC. It codes for CASSRYRGPSNEQFF.

This clone was picked up a small number of times. The chain carries TRBV11-3 and TRBJ2-1; a weak D match, TRBD2 (5 bases). This CDR3 comprises 12 residues. Germline CDR1 SGHNT, CDR2 YENEEA. V gave up 5 bases and J gave up 6 bases, with 8 bases separating them. CDR3 nucleotides: TGTGCCAGCAGCGGAGAGGGCAATGAGCAGTTCTTC. Amino acid sequence: CASSGEGNEQFF. Complete variable domain (other parts from reference TRBV11-3 and TRBJ2-1): EAGVVQSPRYKIIEKKQPVAFWCNPISGHNTLYWYLQNLGQGPELLIRYENEEAVDDSQLPKDRFSAERLKGVDSTLKIQPAELGDSAVYLCASSGEGNEQFFGPGTRLTVL.

Note on this clone: The same CDR3 is also encoded by other DNA sequences in this sample. The chain has TRBV5-5 and TRBJ1-5; a weak D match, TRBD1 (5 bases). The germline V gene has CDR1 SGHKS and CDR2 YYEKEE (reference sequence). The CDR3 is 13 residues long. V was cut by 0 bases and J by 5 bases, with 6 bases left in between. The CDR3 sequence: CASSLAGDQPQHF. CDR3 sequence (DNA): TGTGCCAGCAGCTTGGCGGGGGATCAGCCCCAGCATTTT. Combining the CDR3 with reference TRBV5-5 and TRBJ1-5 gives the whole variable domain DAGVTQSPTHLIKTRGQQVTLRCSPISGHKSVSWYQQVLGQGPQFIFQYYEKEERGRGNFPDRFSARQFPNYSSELNVNALLLGDSALYLCASSLAGDQPQHFGDGTRLSIL.

J is TRBJ1-5 and V is TRBV6-6, with D perhaps matching TRBD1 (5 bases). CDR3 length: 14 amino acids. V was trimmed by 2 bases and J by 3 bases, leaving 8 bases between them. Germline V gene lookup returns CDR1 MNHNY and CDR2 SVGAGI (reference sequence). DNA of the CDR3: TGTGCCAGCAGTTACGGGGCAGACAATCAGCCCCAGCATTTT. Encoded protein: CASSYGADNQPQHF.

On this clone: One junction end disagrees with the germline gene, perhaps due to a read error. V and J are TRBV19 and TRBJ1-5, with D unclear. CDR3 length: 13 residues. The germline V gene encodes CDR1 LNHDA and CDR2 SQIVND (reference sequence). The CDR3 DNA reads as TGTGCCATTAGTCCGGGGATAAATCAGCCCCAGCATTTT. It specifies CAISPGINQPQHF. Using reference TRBV19 and TRBJ1-5 for the parts outside the CDR3, the full variable domain is DGGITQSPKYLFRKEGQNVTLSCEQNLNHDAMYWYRQDPGQGLRLIYYSQIVNDFQKGDIAEGYSVSREKKESFPLTVTSAQKNPTAFYLCAISPGINQPQHFGDGTRLSIL.

The V gene is TRBV19, the J gene TRBJ1-5, with a possible D match to TRBD1 (5 bases). The germline V gene has CDR1 LNHDA and CDR2 SQIVND (reference sequence). V dropped 3 bases and J dropped 7 bases, with 13 bases sitting between them. The CDR3 loop spans 14 amino acids. CDR3 sequence (DNA): TGTGCCAGTAGTATCGGTGGGGCCTGGCAGCCCCAGCATTTT. Its translation: CASSIGGAWQPQHF.

The chain is built from TRBV11-2 and TRBJ2-7; TRBD2 matches at 8 bases. Trimming took 6 bases from V and 3 from J; bases not matched to a gene: 10. Germline V gene sequence: CDR1 SGHAT, CDR2 FQNNGV. This CDR3 spans 15 amino acids. CDR3 DNA sequence: TGTGCCAGCAGACAACCGGGACTAGGGATCTACGAGCAGTACTTC. Its protein is CASRQPGLGIYEQYF.

The chain recombines TRBV5-1 with TRBJ2-1; 8 bases fit TRBD1. The CDR3 is 16 residues long. CDR1 and CDR2 (germline): SGHRS, YFSETQ. V lost 4 bases, J lost 4 bases, and 10 bases stayed unmatched. CDR3 protein: CASSIDRGKEYNEQFF. The CDR3, as DNA: TGCGCCAGCAGCATCGACAGGGGCAAGGAGTACAATGAGCAGTTCTTC. The full variable domain, rest sourced from reference TRBV5-1 and TRBJ2-1, is KAGVTQTPRYLIKTRGQQVTLSCSPISGHRSVSWYQQTPGQGLQFLFEYFSETQRNKGNFPGRFSGRQFSNSRSEMNVSTLELGDSALYLCASSIDRGKEYNEQFFGPGTRLTVL.